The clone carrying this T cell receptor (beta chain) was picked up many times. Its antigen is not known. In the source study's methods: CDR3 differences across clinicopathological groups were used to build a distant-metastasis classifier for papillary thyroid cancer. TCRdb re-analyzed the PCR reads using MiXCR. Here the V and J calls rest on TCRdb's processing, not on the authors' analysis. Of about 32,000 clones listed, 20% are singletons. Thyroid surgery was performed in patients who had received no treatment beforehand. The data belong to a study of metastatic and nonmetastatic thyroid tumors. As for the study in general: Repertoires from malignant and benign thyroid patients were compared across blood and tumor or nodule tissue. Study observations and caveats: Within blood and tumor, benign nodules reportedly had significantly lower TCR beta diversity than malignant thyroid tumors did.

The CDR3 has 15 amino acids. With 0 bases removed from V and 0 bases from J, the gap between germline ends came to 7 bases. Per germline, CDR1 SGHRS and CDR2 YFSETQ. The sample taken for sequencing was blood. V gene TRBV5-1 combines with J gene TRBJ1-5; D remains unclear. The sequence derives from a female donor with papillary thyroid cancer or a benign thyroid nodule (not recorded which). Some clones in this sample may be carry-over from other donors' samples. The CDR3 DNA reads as TGCGCCAGCAGCTTGGACGGCGGTAGCAATCAGCCCCAGCATTTT. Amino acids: CASSLDGGSNQPQHF.